Sequencing of this T cell receptor beta chain was carried out in a study of blood T cells in healthy people across ages (dated by TCRdb to 2014 to 2015). With respect to the entire study: Template switching captured roughly one uniquely barcoded TCR beta cDNA molecule per two T cells in model experiments. Four age groups were formed from the donors: young (average approximately 17 years), middle-aged (around 41), aged (over 55) and long-lived (82). The study analyzed two additional independent replicas of 1 million unique cDNA reads from the same blood draw for two donors, one aged 18 to 30 and one aged 80 or older. Using deep sequencing normalized with unique cDNA molecular identifiers, the study measured how TCR beta repertoire diversity changes with age. Donors of different ages were randomly distributed across sequencing lanes to avoid experimental bias.

With respect to this clonotype: Its antigen specificity is not known. No base-level quality is on record; no much larger clone is a single base apart.

In the germline V gene, CDR1 corresponds to SGHTA and CDR2 to FQGTGA. V trim: 4 bases; J trim: 9 bases; unmatched bases: 13. The CDR3 starts with the cysteine, ends with the phenylalanine, and has 16 residues. The DNA shown is the 48-base CDR3, in frame from base 1. Donors were roughly 40 systemically healthy Caucasian individuals from Russia aged 6 to 90 years. Around 10 milliliters of peripheral blood were drawn from each donor into EDTA-treated Vacutainer tubes. PBMCs were isolated by Ficoll-Paque density-gradient centrifugation, with at least 7 million obtained per sample. Total RNA was extracted from PBMCs with Trizol reagent, with at least 6 micrograms obtained per sample. The percentages of naive CD45RAhigh/CD27high T cells were determined by flow cytometry on a PBMC aliquot from every donor. Study-wide conclusions, independent of this receptor: Donor CMV infection status was unknown, potentially confounding age-related changes in expanded clonotypes. Because profiling used bulk unsorted PBMCs, naive and antigen-experienced compartments could not be compared conclusively. Total diversity estimates from one million sequenced T cells were considered lower bounds and underestimates. The percentage of naive T cells measured by flow cytometry correlated strongly with observed TCR beta diversity. Compared with the aged group, more naive CD4+ T cells, fewer expanded clones and increased TCR diversity were shown by the long-lived group, suggesting age selection. Observed TCR beta diversity per million T cells fell roughly linearly with age, and a significant reduction was already apparent by age roughly 41.

The library was built by means of 5' RACE. Sequencing used an Illumina HiSeq 2500. The second PCR ran for about 6 to 11 cycles and used a J-beta primer mix along with a sample-barcoded 5' primer. A unique molecular identifier was introduced onto each TCR beta cDNA molecule by a template-switch 5' adaptor carrying 12 random nucleotides. At least 2.5 million CDR3-containing paired-end reads were obtained from each sample. First-strand cDNA was synthesized from all RNA with the Mint cDNA synthesis kit, primed by a TRBC-specific oligonucleotide. All cDNA was treated with uracil-DNA glycosylase and then went through a first 18-cycle PCR with the universal primers M1SS and BC2_uni_R. The authors' analysis ran thus. For normalization, 1 million high-quality reads were randomly selected from each sample, with every read carrying a distinct molecular identifier. Reads sharing molecular identifiers were discarded rather than binned into consensus sequences. CDR3 identification, clonotype clustering and error correction used MiTCR with a Q25 quality threshold and the strictest error-elimination algorithm. A nonparametric unseen species model with Euler transformation was used to estimate lower-bound total TCR beta diversity. TCRdb reprocessed the public reads (quality trimming at Q25 with fastp, clone calling with MiXCR) and kept in-frame beta chains. Records with the same CDR3 protein are collapsed into one entry carrying the most frequent genes and DNA. These V and J calls are TCRdb output, not the study's own analysis. This sample holds approximately 790,000 distinct CDR3 sequences; approximately 65% were observed only once. Together, the top ten hold 25% to 35% of the sample.

The chain links TRBV7-3 with TRBJ2-1, with 9 bases matching TRBD2. This TCR derives from a man aged 25-45 years in good health. Source material: blood. For the CDR3, the sequence is CASSSYERGDSFEQFF. The bases read TGTGCCAGCAGCTCCTATGAGCGGGGGGACAGCTTTGAGCAGTTCTTC.